This T cell receptor (beta chain) was retrieved from a study of identical twins. In this sample, this clonotype turned up a few times. Via MiXCR, TCRdb re-called the 5' RACE reads, giving one row per CDR3 protein. The data contain nearly 900,000 distinct CDR3 sequences, 12% of them seen just once; the ten biggest clones take up about 1.5%. The donors were all healthy and Caucasian. The CDR3 is made up of 15 amino acids. The V gene end was trimmed by 3 bases and the J gene end by 0 bases; junction bases not matched to a gene: 2. From germline, CDR1 is SEHNR and CDR2 FQNEAQ (reference sequence). The data also belong to a second study, concerning yellow fever vaccine responses in identical twins.

The rearrangement links TRBV7-9 to TRBJ2-7; the match to TRBD1 covers 10 bases. The origin of this receptor is a woman in her late teens or twenties in good health. Sequencing used PBMCs. CDR3 amino acids: CASSFDRGPSYEQYV. The CDR3 DNA reads TGTGCCAGCAGCTTCGACAGGGGGCCCTCCTACGAGCAGTACGTC.